This T cell receptor beta chain was retrieved from a study of T cell repertoires in cytomegalovirus infection. Study in general: As its CMV epitopes, the study selected recently identified HLA-C-restricted and well-studied HLA-B-restricted targets. Indications came from public TCR beta signatures; they pointed to CMV infection and to a matching HLA type.

Germline V lookup: CDR1 SGHDN, CDR2 FVKESK. Trimming left V 1 base short and J 2 bases short, with 3 bases between. CDR3 size: 13 residues. A word on this clonotype: Its antigen is not identified.

In TCRdb, the reads were re-called with MiXCR into one record per CDR3 protein. The sample contains about 900,000 distinct CDR3 sequences, roughly 30% of which appear only once. The chain joins TRBV14 to TRBJ2-1; D ambiguous. This clonotype was sampled from a human donor in good health (CMV status not recorded). Some clones in this sample may be carry-over from other donors' samples. Specimen: cultured CD8+ T cells from PBMCs, collected from culture after CMV antigen stimulation. CDR3 nucleotide sequence: TGTGCCAGCAGCCAAGTGGCCTACAATGAGCAGTTCTTC. Protein sequence: CASSQVAYNEQFF.